This is a list of T cell receptor beta chains from one sample in a study of graft-versus-host responses after intestinal transplantation. TCRdb keeps only in-frame clones here, not all; method: immunoSEQ multiplex PCR. The repertoire consists of around 96,000 clones, with 75% to 95% occurring once and the leading ten covering approximately 16%. The sample here was PBMCs, taken just under 460 days after intestinal transplant. The source is a human patient who received an intestinal transplant, so some T cells may come from the graft donor. CDR3s leave out the opening cysteine and the closing phenylalanine or tryptophan.

J gene	V gene	CDR3 protein
TRBJ2-5	TRBV18	ASSPGLEGTQY
TRBJ2-7	TRBV5-6	ASSLYPYEQY
TRBJ2-7	TRBV19	ASMAPGQGGYEQY
TRBJ1-5	TRBV19	ASKETAERNQPQH
TRBJ2-3	TRBV5-1	ASKAGSTDTQY
TRBJ2-1	TRBV13	ASSLGGGEQF
TRBJ2-5	TRBV5-1	ASSLVRAEETQY
TRBJ2-2	TRBV11-3	ASSLRGGWTGELF
TRBJ1-2	TRBV18	ASSIVEGIGGYGYT
TRBJ1-2	TRBV7-9	ASSAGTVYSHGYT
TRBJ2-3	TRBV12-5	ASGLDRGEGPDTQY
TRBJ2-2	TRBV7-6	ASSQTATPWGELF
TRBJ1-3	TRBV18	ASSPPRGLYTIY
TRBJ1-6	TRBV7-6	ASSLGGGNIDSPLH
TRBJ1-2	TRBV2	ASSTLVGAGYGYT
TRBJ1-2	TRBV19	ASSSPWDLNYGYT
TRBJ1-2	TRBV7-9	ASSYKGGDGYT
TRBJ1-6	TRBV11-1	ASSPLLGQVNSPLH
TRBJ1-1	TRBV7-3	ASSPNPTGGSNTEAF